This TCR beta chain was profiled in a study of shared clonotypes between healthy human individuals. Naive CD8 cells were CD45RO-negative, positively selected for CCR7, excluding terminally differentiated effector memory CD45RA+ cells. Evenly divided among several immunoSEQ plates was the genomic DNA of each subset. Data came from immunoSEQ multiplex PCR; TCRdb stores just in-frame clones and leaves some out. The sample includes 2 million to 2.5 million clones, roughly 91% of them seen just once. This CDR3 is built from 15 residues. CDR1 and CDR2 from the germline V gene are MNHEY and SMNVEV (reference sequence). With V trimmed by 5 bases and J by 7 bases, 10 bases remained unmatched.

The chain is built from TRBV27 and TRBJ2-1, with 8 positions matching TRBD1. The material sequenced was naive CD8+ T cells from PBMCs. The receptor comes from a man aged 18 to 30 in good health. Some clones in this sample may be carry-over from other donors' samples. The CDR3 is CASSTVGTGFNEQFF. DNA for the CDR3: TGTGCCAGCAGTACCGTCGGGACAGGTTTTAATGAGCAGTTCTTC.